Listed below are T cell receptor beta chains from one sample, sequenced in a study of T cell changes during pregnancy in multiple sclerosis. Measured with immunoSEQ multiplex PCR; TCRdb has only the in-frame clones, and not every one. The repertoire holds tens of thousands of clones, with roughly nine tenths as singletons. The source was CD4+ T cells from peripheral blood mononuclear cells, collected in the third trimester of pregnancy. The origin of the receptors is a female donor in good health, enrolled as a control in a pregnancy study. Each CDR3 is given with its conserved first and last residue. The order of the fields is CDR3 length, D gene, J gene, clone size, V gene, CDR3 protein, CDR3 DNA. A D gene is named only where the DNA matches it firmly. Some rows mark clone size as missing; the rest say once, few, many or name a class of expanded clone.

len: 12
d_gene: .
j_gene: TRBJ2-7
abundance: once
v_gene: TRBV5-4
CDR3aa: CASSARDYEQYF
CDR3nt: TGTGCCAGCAGCGCCCGGGACTACGAGCAGTACTTC

len: 14
d_gene: TRBD1
j_gene: TRBJ1-1
abundance: .
v_gene: TRBV19
CDR3aa: CASSLPQGSTEAFF
CDR3nt: TGTGCCAGTAGTCTCCCACAGGGGAGCACTGAAGCTTTCTTT

len: 17
d_gene: .
j_gene: TRBJ2-5
abundance: once
v_gene: TRBV30
CDR3aa: CAWSVHGGRFSGETQYF
CDR3nt: TGTGCCTGGAGTGTACACGGGGGGCGGTTTAGCGGGGAGACCCAGTACTTC

len: 13
d_gene: .
j_gene: TRBJ1-4
abundance: .
v_gene: TRBV18
CDR3aa: CASATTTNEKLFF
CDR3nt: TGTGCCAGCGCGACAACAACTAATGAAAAACTGTTTTTT

len: 14
d_gene: TRBD1
j_gene: TRBJ1-1
abundance: .
v_gene: TRBV18
CDR3aa: CASSQGTGNTEAFF
CDR3nt: TGTGCCAGCTCACAGGGGACAGGGAACACTGAAGCTTTCTTT

len: 13
d_gene: .
j_gene: TRBJ1-1
abundance: .
v_gene: TRBV7-3
CDR3aa: CASSSDKNTEAFF
CDR3nt: TGTGCCAGCAGCTCGGACAAGAACACTGAAGCTTTCTTT

len: 14
d_gene: .
j_gene: TRBJ2-6
abundance: .
v_gene: TRBV5-8
CDR3aa: CAREGRPRANVLTF
CDR3nt: TGTGCCAGGGAGGGCCGTCCTAGGGCCAACGTCCTGACTTTC

len: 16
d_gene: .
j_gene: TRBJ2-5
abundance: .
v_gene: TRBV7-2
CDR3aa: CASSLAGGANQETQYF
CDR3nt: TGTGCCAGCAGCTTAGCAGGCGGGGCTAACCAAGAGACCCAGTACTTC

len: 17
d_gene: TRBD2
j_gene: TRBJ2-1
abundance: once
v_gene: TRBV4-2
CDR3aa: CASSQEGTSGVNGWQFF
CDR3nt: TGTGCCAGCAGCCAAGAGGGTACTAGCGGTGTCAATGGATGGCAGTTCTTC

len: 16
d_gene: .
j_gene: TRBJ1-2
abundance: once
v_gene: TRBV27
CDR3aa: CASSLSKRARGYGYTF
CDR3nt: TGTGCCAGCAGTTTATCGAAGAGGGCCCGGGGCTATGGCTACACCTTC

len: 14
d_gene: .
j_gene: TRBJ2-4
abundance: .
v_gene: TRBV4-3
CDR3aa: CASSQENSGNIQYF
CDR3nt: TGCGCCAGCAGCCAAGAAAATTCAGGGAACATTCAGTACTTC